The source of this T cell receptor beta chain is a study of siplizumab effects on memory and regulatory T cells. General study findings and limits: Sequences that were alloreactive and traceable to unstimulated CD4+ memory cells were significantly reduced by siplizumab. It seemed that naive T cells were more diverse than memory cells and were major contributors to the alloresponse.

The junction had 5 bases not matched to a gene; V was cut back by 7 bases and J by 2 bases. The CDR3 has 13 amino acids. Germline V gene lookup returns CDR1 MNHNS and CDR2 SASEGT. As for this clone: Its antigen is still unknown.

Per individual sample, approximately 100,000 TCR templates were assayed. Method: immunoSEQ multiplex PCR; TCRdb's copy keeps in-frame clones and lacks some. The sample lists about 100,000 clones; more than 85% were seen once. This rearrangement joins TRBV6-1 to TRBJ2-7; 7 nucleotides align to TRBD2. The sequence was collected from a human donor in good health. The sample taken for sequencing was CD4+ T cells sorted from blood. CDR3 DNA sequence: TGTGCCAGCACCGGACTAGAAACCTACGAGCAGTACTTC. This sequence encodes CASTGLETYEQYF.